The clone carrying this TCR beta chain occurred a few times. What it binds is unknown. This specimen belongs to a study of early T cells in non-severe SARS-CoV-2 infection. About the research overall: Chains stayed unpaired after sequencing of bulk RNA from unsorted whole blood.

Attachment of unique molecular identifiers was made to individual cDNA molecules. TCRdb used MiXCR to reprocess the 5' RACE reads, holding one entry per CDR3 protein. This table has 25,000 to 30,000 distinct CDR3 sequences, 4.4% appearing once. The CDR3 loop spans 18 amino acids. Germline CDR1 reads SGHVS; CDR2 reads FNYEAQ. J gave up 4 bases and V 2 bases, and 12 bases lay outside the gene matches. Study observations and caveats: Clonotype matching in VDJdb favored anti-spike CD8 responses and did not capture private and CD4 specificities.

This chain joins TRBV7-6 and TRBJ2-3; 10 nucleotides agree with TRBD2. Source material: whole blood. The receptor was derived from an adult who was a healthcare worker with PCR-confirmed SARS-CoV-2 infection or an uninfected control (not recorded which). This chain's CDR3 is CASSLKPSGRSIADTQYF. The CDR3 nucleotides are TGTGCCAGCAGCTTAAAACCTAGCGGGAGATCTATTGCAGATACGCAGTATTTT.